Reported below is one T cell receptor beta chain. These data belong to a study of blood T cell repertoires in COVID-19. CDR1 SQVTM and CDR2 ANQGSEA come from the germline V gene. After removal of 3 bases from V and 5 bases from J, the junction contained 8 bases not matched to a gene. This CDR3 is 14 amino acids long. Authors' data handling: How many nucleated cells were present was estimated from reference gene primer amplification. Using immunoSEQ multiplex PCR, the repertoire was profiled, and TCRdb retains in-frame clones only, with some absent. V, J and clone size were drawn from that table, and D and trimming were deduced from the DNA. The sample has roughly 180,000 clones, over 70% seen once; the top ten hold about 18%.

This TCR derives from a man in his 60s with active or convalescent COVID-19. The sequenced material came from peripheral blood. The V and J genes are TRBV29-1 and TRBJ2-5; 8 bases map to TRBD1. CDR3 loop: CSVDGQGGFETQYF. The DNA for the CDR3 is TGCAGCGTTGATGGACAGGGAGGTTTTGAGACCCAGTACTTC. The full variable domain, rest sourced from reference TRBV29-1 and TRBJ2-5, is SAVISQKPSRDICQRGTSLTIQCQVDSQVTMMFWYRQQPGQSLTLIATANQGSEATYESGFVIDKFPISRPNLTFSTLTVSNMSPEDSSIYLCSVDGQGGFETQYFGPGTRLLVL.